The table lists the clone carrying this T cell receptor beta chain with a few counts. Per germline, CDR1 LNHDA and CDR2 SQIVND (reference sequence). CDR3 length equals 16 residues. Deletions cut 4 bases from V and 4 bases from J, with 17 bases between. This entry is derived from a study of blood T cell repertoires in COVID-19. Overall study: Material from acute and convalescent COVID-19 was sourced from the United States, Italy and Spain. In each case, the material was cDNA or gDNA derived from T cells, B-cell-depleted T cells, or PBMCs.

TCRdb's copy holds only in-frame clones and misses some; the assay was immunoSEQ multiplex PCR. Here the sample spans about 240,000 clones, about four fifths being singletons. Sequenced: peripheral blood. This receptor was identified in a woman aged 65 to 85 with acute or convalescent COVID-19. The rearrangement links TRBV19 to TRBJ1-3; D is undetermined. The CDR3 sequence is CASSTTGFPSGNTIYF. As DNA, the CDR3 is TGTGCCAGTAGTACAACGGGGTTCCCCTCCGGAAACACCATATATTTT. Full variable domain (remainder filled in from reference TRBV19 and TRBJ1-3): DGGITQSPKYLFRKEGQNVTLSCEQNLNHDAMYWYRQDPGQGLRLIYYSQIVNDFQKGDIAEGYSVSREKKESFPLTVTSAQKNPTAFYLCASSTTGFPSGNTIYFGEGSWLTVV.